The 21 T cell receptor beta chains presented below share a single source sample, sequenced in a study of beta chain features in type 1 diabetes. General study results and limits: Shortening that was moderate but significant affected the TCRB CDR3s of Type 1 diabetes patients in all four CD4+ subsets.

The antigens of these receptors remain unknown. The whole isolated RNA underwent reverse transcription, so sequencing captured expressed TCRB transcripts. The data were produced by immunoSEQ multiplex PCR, yet TCRdb's version contains in-frame clones alone and is incomplete. The sample has a few hundred thousand clones; roughly 14% are singletons. The sample was naive CD4+ T cells from blood. The receptors were sampled from a man between 25 and 39 years old with type 1 diabetes.

This clone came up a few times. V is TRBV6-6 and J is TRBJ2-7; 7 nucleotides match TRBD1. The CDR3 covers 15 residues. The ends lost 6 bases at V and 0 bases at J; junction bases unmatched: 8. CDR1 and CDR2 from the germline V gene are MNHNY and SVGAGI (reference sequence). CDR3 loop: CASSPRQGDSYEQYF. The CDR3 region has the DNA TGTGCCAGCAGCCCACGGCAGGGGGACTCCTACGAGCAGTACTTC.

The rearrangement joins TRBV29-1 to TRBJ2-3; 10 bases map to TRBD2. In germline, CDR1 is SQVTM, CDR2 ANQGSEA. V shed 6 bases and J 3 bases; nucleotides not matched to a gene: 9. The CDR3 totals 15 residues. Here the CDR3 DNA reads TGCAGCGTAGCACTCGGGACTAGCGTAACAGATACGCAGTATTTT. Translating gives CSVALGTSVTDTQYF.

This clone was seen only once. The genes are TRBV4-1 and TRBJ1-5; TRBD1 matches at 9 bases. Germline loops: CDR1 MGHRA, CDR2 YSYEKL. The CDR3 extends over 16 amino acids. With 3 bases clipped from V and 3 bases from J, the junction kept 6 bases outside the gene matches. CDR3 DNA sequence: TGCGCCAGCAGCCACGCGGGACAGGGATTCAATCAGCCCCAGCATTTT. Translation: CASSHAGQGFNQPQHF.

This chain connects TRBV7-9 to TRBJ2-5; TRBD2 is a possible D gene (5 bases). This CDR3 is built from 13 residues. In germline, CDR1 is SEHNR, CDR2 FQNEAQ (reference sequence). V shed 4 bases and J shed 5 bases, with 11 bases lying between them. The CDR3 here is CASSSDYIETQYF. The CDR3 DNA sequence: TGTGCCAGCAGCTCCGACTATATCGAGACCCAGTACTTC.

This clone turned up a few times. This sequence joins TRBV5-1 and TRBJ1-1, with 11 bases fitting TRBD1. Losses at the gene ends were 2 bases for V and 6 bases for J; bases not matched to a gene: 3. The CDR3 loop spans 14 amino acids. CDR1 is SGHRS, CDR2 YFSETQ, per germline. In DNA form, the CDR3 reads TGCGCCAGCAGCTTCTTGGGACAGGGGGCTGAAGCTTTCTTT. Its protein is CASSFLGQGAEAFF.

The V gene is TRBV7-9, the J gene TRBJ2-6, with 7 bases fitting TRBD2. V lost 5 bases and J lost 1; bases outside the gene matches: 14. The CDR3 covers 19 residues. Germline values: CDR1 SEHNR, CDR2 FQNEAQ (reference sequence). CDR3 bases: TGTGCCAGCAGCACCCCCTCAGGGAGGGTCCATTCTGGGGCCAACGTCCTGACTTTC. It codes for CASSTPSGRVHSGANVLTF.

This clone was detected only a few times. The rearrangement joins TRBV4-2 to TRBJ1-1; 7 nucleotides match TRBD1. V was clipped by 4 bases and J by 1 base; unmatched bases: 6. There are 15 residues in the CDR3. In germline, CDR1 is LGHNA, CDR2 YNFKEQ. Written as DNA, the CDR3 is TGTGCCAGCAGCCTAAGGGGGACAGAGAACACTGAAGCTTTCTTT. It specifies CASSLRGTENTEAFF.

The chain uses TRBV5-1 and TRBJ2-3; 8 positions agree with TRBD2. This CDR3 region has 15 residues. Germline assignment: CDR1 SGHRS and CDR2 YFSETQ. The junction had 6 bases not matched to a gene; V was cut back by 2 bases and J by 4 bases. The CDR3: CASSLSGRGADTQYF. Written as DNA, the CDR3 is TGCGCCAGCAGCTTAAGCGGGAGAGGGGCAGATACGCAGTATTTT.

This clone was counted only a few times. The chain carries TRBV30 and TRBJ1-5, with 7 nucleotides matching TRBD1. J lost 4 bases, V lost 3 bases, and 9 bases had no gene match. The germline gives CDR1 GTSNPN, CDR2 SVGIG (reference sequence). CDR3 length: 15 residues. This chain's CDR3 is CAWSGTAYGNQPQHF. DNA of the CDR3: TGTGCCTGGAGCGGGACAGCCTATGGGAATCAGCCCCAGCATTTT.

This clone showed up just a few times. J is TRBJ2-1 and V is TRBV2, with TRBD2 identical over 12 bases. J was trimmed by 8 bases and V by 8 bases; bases with no gene match: 4. Germline V gene sequence: CDR1 SNHLY, CDR2 FYNNEI. The CDR3 consists of 13 residues. The CDR3 sequence is CASGRLAGDEQFF. The CDR3 nucleotides are TGTGCCAGCGGACGACTAGCGGGAGATGAGCAGTTCTTC. Drawing the rest from reference TRBV2 and TRBJ2-1, the complete variable domain is EPEVTQTPSHQVTQMGQEVILRCVPISNHLYFYWYRQILGQKVEFLVSFYNNEISEKSEIFDDQFSVERPDGSNFTLKIRSTKLEDSAMYFCASGRLAGDEQFFGPGTRLTVL.

The sample holds a few counts of this clone. J is TRBJ1-1 and V is TRBV6-5; D is undetermined. With 1 base removed from V and 10 bases from J, the gap between germline ends came to 10 bases. Germline V gives CDR1 MNHEY, CDR2 SVGAGI. The CDR3 contains 12 residues. The CDR3 DNA sequence: TGTGCCAGCAGTTACTTCCCGGGGATAGCTTTCTTT. It translates to CASSYFPGIAFF.

In its sample, this clone was seen a few times. This chain joins TRBV7-9 and TRBJ2-2, with TRBD1 matching 7 bases. V shed 5 bases, J shed 5 bases, and the junction held 5 bases outside the gene matches. CDR3 length: 14 residues. CDR1 and CDR2 from the germline V gene are SEHNR and FQNEAQ (reference sequence). The CDR3 DNA follows: TGTGCCAGCAGCCCTCAGACAGGGACCGGGGAGCTGTTTTTT. Translating gives CASSPQTGTGELFF. Full variable domain (outside the CDR3, taken from reference TRBV7-9 and TRBJ2-2): DTGVSQNPRHKITKRGQNVTFRCDPISEHNRLYWYRQTLGQGPEFLTYFQNEAQLEKSRLLSDRFSAERPKGSFSTLEIQRTEQGDSAMYLCASSPQTGTGELFFGEGSRLTVL.

V is TRBV16 and J is TRBJ1-1, with D tentatively TRBD1 (5 bases). This CDR3 contains 13 residues. V was cut by 8 bases and J by 8 bases, with 18 bases left in between. CDR1 is KGHSY and CDR2 is FQNENV in the germline V gene. The CDR3: CASATVRNSEAFF. The CDR3, as DNA: TGTGCCAGCGCGACAGTCCGGAACTCGGAAGCTTTCTTT.

This clone showed up just a few times. The J gene is TRBJ1-5, the V gene TRBV5-1, with D perhaps matching TRBD1 (6 bases). The CDR3 has 14 residues. Trimming stripped 4 bases from V and 6 bases from J, with 14 bases between. CDR1 is SGHRS and CDR2 is YFSETQ in the germline V gene. The chain's CDR3 is CASSPTGFSQPQHF. For the CDR3, the DNA is TGCGCCAGCAGCCCAACAGGGTTTTCTCAGCCCCAGCATTTT.

This clone was recorded a few times. The genes are TRBV28 and TRBJ2-7, with TRBD2 identical over 10 bases. Germline lookup yields CDR1 MDHEN and CDR2 SYDVKM. The CDR3 is 13 amino acids. J gave up 2 bases and V 6 bases, and 1 base lay outside the gene matches. The CDR3: CASSLAGAYEQYF. DNA of the CDR3: TGTGCCAGCAGCCTAGCGGGAGCCTACGAGCAGTACTTC.

The chain recombines TRBV25-1 with TRBJ1-2, with 8 positions matching TRBD1. The germline V gene has CDR1 MGHDK and CDR2 SYGVNS. The CDR3 is 14 amino acids. The trim removed 7 bases at V and 9 bases at J, leaving 13 bases unmatched. The CDR3: CASTPAQGARSYTF. In DNA, the CDR3 is TGTGCCAGCACCCCCGCCCAGGGGGCCAGGAGCTACACCTTC.

This clone was picked up a small number of times. The V and J genes are TRBV7-9 and TRBJ2-5; a weak D match, TRBD2 (6 bases). Looked up from germline, CDR1 is SEHNR and CDR2 is FQNEAQ (reference sequence). Trimming cost V 3 bases and J 5 bases, with 13 bases left between them. This CDR3 has 14 amino acids. Here the CDR3 DNA reads TGTGCCAGCAGCTTGGCTGGAGGGCTGGAGACCCAGTACTTC. Translating gives CASSLAGGLETQYF. Full variable domain (remainder filled in from reference TRBV7-9 and TRBJ2-5): DTGVSQNPRHKITKRGQNVTFRCDPISEHNRLYWYRQTLGQGPEFLTYFQNEAQLEKSRLLSDRFSAERPKGSFSTLEIQRTEQGDSAMYLCASSLAGGLETQYFGPGTRLLVL.

This rearrangement joins TRBV2 to TRBJ1-1; the D gene is possibly TRBD1 (5 bases). Germline V lookup: CDR1 SNHLY, CDR2 FYNNEI. There are 13 residues in the CDR3. Trimming took 6 bases from V and 0 from J, leaving 8 bases between them. In nucleotides, the CDR3 is TGTGCCAGCAGACAGGACCTGAACACTGAAGCTTTCTTT. This sequence encodes CASRQDLNTEAFF.

V and J are TRBV23-1 and TRBJ2-7, with D possibly TRBD1 on 5 matching bases. TRBV23-1 is an ORF, and what it does is uncertain. Trimming removed 0 bases from V and 1 base from J, with 13 bases in between. The CDR3 runs 16 residues. CDR3 sequence: CASSQSAQGVSYEQYF. The CDR3, as DNA: TGCGCCAGCAGTCAATCGGCCCAGGGCGTATCCTACGAGCAGTACTTC.

This clone has a handful of counts. The rearrangement links TRBV5-4 to TRBJ2-3; 12 bases align to TRBD2. There are 16 residues in the CDR3. Unmatched junction bases numbered 13, after V lost 4 bases and J lost 10 bases. The germline CDR1 and CDR2 sequences are SGHNT and YYREEE (reference sequence). The CDR3 DNA sequence: TGTGCCAGCAGCGTTACTAGCGGGGGGAACATTTTTGCGCAGTATTTT. This encodes CASSVTSGGNIFAQYF.

The count of this clone is one. The V and J genes are TRBV7-9 and TRBJ2-7; D may be TRBD2 (7 bases). Germline loops: CDR1 SEHNR, CDR2 FQNEAQ (reference sequence). V was shortened by 5 bases and J by 6 bases, with 29 bases between the two germline ends. This CDR3 is 18 amino acids long. The CDR3 DNA follows: TGTGCCAGCAGCCAAGGGGGGGGTCGGTCCGGGACACAGGGCGAGCAGTACTTC. Protein sequence: CASSQGGGRSGTQGEQYF.